This TCR beta chain was captured in a study of STAT3 mutations in large granular lymphocyte leukemia. The wider study: Canonical activating STAT3 mutations were detected in roughly half of the longitudinally sequenced T-LGLL patients. Study findings and constraints: Suggested: STAT3 mutation was not the ancestral event for these clonal expansions. In T-cell large granular lymphocyte leukemia, about half of patients showed multiple immunodominant subclonotypes. In 6 of 18 patients, new TCR clonotypes emerged after therapy.

Trimming removed 1 base from V and 5 bases from J; junction bases left unmatched: 12. CDR1 LNHDA and CDR2 SQIVND come from the germline V gene (reference sequence). CDR3 length: 17 residues. Generated by immunoSEQ multiplex PCR, the TCRdb table keeps only in-frame clones and is missing some. The repertoire holds 10,000 or so clones, with 88% as singletons. With regard to this clone: Its antigen is undetermined.

The receptor was derived from a man older than 75 with T-cell large granular lymphocyte leukemia. Some clones in this sample may be carry-over from other donors' samples. The chain has TRBV19 and TRBJ2-5, with 8 positions matching TRBD1. Specimen: peripheral blood mononuclear cells. The CDR3 bases are TGTGCCAGTAGTATAGGAGCAGGGGGCAGACTTGCGGAGACCCAGTACTTC. Its translation is CASSIGAGGRLAETQYF.